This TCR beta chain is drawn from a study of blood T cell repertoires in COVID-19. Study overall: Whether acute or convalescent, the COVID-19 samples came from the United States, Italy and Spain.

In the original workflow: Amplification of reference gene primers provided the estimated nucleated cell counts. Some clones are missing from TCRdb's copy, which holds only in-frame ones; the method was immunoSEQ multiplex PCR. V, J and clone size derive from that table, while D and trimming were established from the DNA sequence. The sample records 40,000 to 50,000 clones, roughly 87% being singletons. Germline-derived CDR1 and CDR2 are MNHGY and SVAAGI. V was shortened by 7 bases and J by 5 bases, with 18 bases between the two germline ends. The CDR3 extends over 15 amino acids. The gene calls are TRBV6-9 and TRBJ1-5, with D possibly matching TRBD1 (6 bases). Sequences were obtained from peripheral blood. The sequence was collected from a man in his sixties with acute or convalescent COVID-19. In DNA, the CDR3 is TGTGCCAGCAAACCCGCAGGGGCTGATTATCAGCCCCAGCATTTT. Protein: CASKPAGADYQPQHF.